This T cell receptor (beta chain) originates from a study of shared clonotypes between healthy human individuals. With 10 bases removed from V and 0 bases from J, the gap between germline ends came to 12 bases. Per germline, CDR1 LNHDA and CDR2 SQIVND (reference sequence). This CDR3 contains 13 residues. This clone was counted a single time. Sequencing was performed with immunoSEQ multiplex PCR; in TCRdb, only in-frame clones are kept and a portion is missing. The sample has approximately 2,000,000 clones; around 90% are singletons. The sequencing sample was made of naive CD4+ T cells from PBMCs. Subset denoted: CD45RA+ positively selected. This TCR was sampled from a man younger than 35 in good health. Some clones in this sample may be carry-over from other donors' samples. This chain joins TRBV19 and TRBJ1-1; D is perhaps TRBD1 (5 bases). This CDR3 is CATTGGVNTEAFF. The DNA for the CDR3 is TGTGCCACCACCGGGGGAGTGAACACTGAAGCTTTCTTT.